The source of this TCR beta chain is a study of shared clonotypes between healthy human individuals (dated by TCRdb to about 2020). Concerning the study at large: The cohort included a few men and a couple of women between 18 and 49 years of age. Per donor, three plates each were used for CD4 naive and CD4 memory, two for CD8 naive, and one for CD8 memory. To estimate repertoire size and how much clonotypes are shared between individuals, the study performed deep sequencing of blood TCR repertoires from roughly five healthy adults. Different laboratories and diverse techniques were used to prepare libraries and sequence TCR repertoires, to increase sequencing depth and limit assay-specific biases. Between about 0.8 and 8.9 billion PBMCs per donor were obtained by leukapheresis.

The germline V gene (reference sequence) yields SEHNR for CDR1 and FQNEAQ for CDR2. The CDR3 contains 16 residues, cysteine and phenylalanine counted. The sequence is cut down to CDR3 DNA, 48 bases in frame from base 1. V gives up 5 bases and J gives up 7 bases, and the segment between their germline ends measures 23 bases. CD8 naive samples were CD45RO-negative cells positively selected for CCR7, giving a CD45RA+CCR7+ population that excluded TemRA cells. The donors were healthy, HIV-negative adults who had no recently reported acute infections or vaccinations. All donors were Caucasian adults living in Nashville, Tennessee, USA. Blood was obtained by leukapheresis, after which PBMCs were separated by Ficoll-Histopaque density gradient centrifugation and cryopreserved in liquid nitrogen vapor phase. Analytical flow cytometry was used to check the purity and quantity of every magnetically sorted T cell population. Each sorted fraction had its genomic DNA isolated and then quantified by UV absorbance on a Nanodrop 2000c.

Here is what the overall study found, with its caveats: Only blood was sampled, and tissue TCR repertoires likely differ from those in blood. Clonotypes shared by all four sorted-subset donors showed higher generation probabilities than non-shared clonotypes. Even with the large sequencing depth, rarefaction of the sorted-subset datasets indicated that sequencing was incomplete. When several donors were compared, the shared fraction of clonotypes was around 5% for naive CD4, 3% to 4% for naive CD8, 2.3% for memory CD4, and around 0.37% for memory CD8. Based on pairwise subsampling, the degree of clonotype sharing among donors was expected to be affected by sequencing depth. Estimated clonotype richness was generally larger for naive than for memory subsets. Because the study included only a small number of donors, the genetic and exposure-history diversity represented was limited.

Note on this clone: The specificity of this receptor is unknown. Base qualities are not provided; no much larger clone lies one nucleotide away.

TCR CDR3 regions were amplified from genomic DNA by multiplex PCR using the deep immunoSEQ assay. Genomic DNA extracted from each cell subset was distributed evenly over all wells of several immunoSEQ 96-well plates, and each plate served as one replicate. Each replicate PCR for sorted subsets received approximately 200 ng genomic DNA, equal to about 30,000 T cell genomes. Purified libraries were quantified with a Qubit 3.0 fluorometer, sized on a Bioanalyzer 2100, and re-quantified with the KAPA Library Quantification kit. Every immunoSEQ 96-well plate was sequenced on a separate single-read 150-cycle Illumina NextSeq 550 flow cell. In the paper's pipeline: Because the immunoSEQ output included only junctional sequences and no quality scores, the filtering could not be the same as the filtering used for full-length reads. To assign V/J genes and CDR3, sequences were annotated using PyIR, a Python wrapper for IgBLAST v1.9, with IMGT germline references. Reads were removed for weak V/J assignments (E-value above 1e-6), missing CDR3, stop codons, out-of-frame junctions, or ambiguous translated residues. V3J clonotypes were defined as sequences sharing an identical inferred V gene, J gene, and CDR3 amino acid sequence. Percentage overlap between repertoires was computed as shared unique clonotypes divided by the size of the smaller repertoire. Richness of each repertoire was evaluated using RTK rarefaction, the Chao1 estimator, and Recon v2.1 estimates of unobserved clonotypes. Generation probabilities for all TCRbeta clonotypes obtained by the gDNA method from a handful of donors were computed using OLGA. Drawn from immuneACCESS, this table holds only the in-frame rearrangements with V and J called that TCRdb kept. Clones are partly lost; checked studies trace under half to an unresolved V gene and leave the rest unexplained. That table supplies the V and J calls and clone size; D and trimming were determined from the DNA. Here the sample has 550,000 to 750,000 clones; 92% occur a single time. The ten largest clonotypes hold 24% of the sample.

The sequence was obtained from a man younger than 40 in good health. The sequenced sample consisted of naive CD8+ T cells sorted from blood. This specimen's cell subset or site label, per the study, means: CD45RA+CCR7+. Recombination joined TRBV7-9 with TRBJ2-5; the D gene cannot be resolved reliably. The CDR3 in this case is CASSEPVYTAKGTQYF. The bases are TGTGCCAGCAGCGAGCCGGTGTACACCGCAAAAGGGACCCAGTACTTC.